This TCR beta chain was recovered during a study of early stage breast cancer tumors. On this clone itself: Its specificity is unknown.

With V trimmed by 3 bases and J by 9 bases, 4 bases remained unmatched. The length of the CDR3 is 12 residues. Germline CDR1 and CDR2: SEHNR and FQNEAQ (reference sequence). Study-level findings and limits: Unsorted bulk genomic DNA sequencing lacked pairing and functional marker data.

Only in-frame clones appear in the TCRdb table, and some are missing; sequencing was by immunoSEQ multiplex PCR. The sample holds about 34,000 clones, more than 65% seen once. The genes are TRBV7-9 and TRBJ2-5, with TRBD2 matching 7 bases. Sequencing was performed on breast tumor tissue. The source is a person under 45 with breast cancer. Here the CDR3 reads CASSLAGEAQYF. The DNA for the CDR3 is TGTGCCAGCAGCTTGGCGGGAGAAGCCCAGTACTTC.